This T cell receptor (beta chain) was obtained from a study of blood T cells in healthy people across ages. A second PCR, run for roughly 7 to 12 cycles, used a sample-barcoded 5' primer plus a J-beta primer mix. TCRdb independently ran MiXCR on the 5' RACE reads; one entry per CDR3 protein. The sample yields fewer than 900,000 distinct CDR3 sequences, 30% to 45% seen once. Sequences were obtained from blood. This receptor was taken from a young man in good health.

The CDR3 DNA reads TGCAGTGCTAGGGCGGGGGCGAGCTCCTACAATGAGCAGTACTTC. Protein: CSARAGASSYNEQYF. V usage is TRBV20-1 and J usage is TRBJ2-1; maybe TRBD2 (7 bases). Matching the DNA end better, TRBJ2-7 makes the J call doubtful. The CDR3 runs to 15 residues. CDR1 and CDR2 (germline): DFQATT, SNEGSKA (reference sequence).